This is a list of T cell receptor beta chains from one sample in a study of cytomegalovirus exposure and HLA in healthy donors. Sequenced by immunoSEQ multiplex PCR; TCRdb stores in-frame clones only, minus some. Of roughly 140,000 clones listed, 78% are singletons. Source material: PBMCs. The receptor set was obtained from a woman aged 40-49 years in good health and CMV-seropositive. CDR3s include the opening cysteine and the closing phenylalanine or tryptophan. A D gene is named only where the DNA matches it firmly. Clone sizes are given selectively: once, few, many, or a class where the clone is expanded.

j_call v_call clone_size d_call cdr3_aa cdr3_nt
TRBJ2-1 TRBV28 - TRBD2 CASSWGGSSDEQFF TGTGCCAGCAGTTGGGGCGGGAGTAGCGATGAGCAGTTCTTC
TRBJ2-1 TRBV4-1 once - CASSPERGLTRGEQFF TGCGCCAGCAGCCCGGAGAGGGGACTCACAAGAGGTGAGCAGTTCTTC
TRBJ1-1 TRBV14 - - CASSMSWAFTEAFF TGTGCCAGCAGTATGAGTTGGGCCTTCACTGAAGCTTTCTTT
TRBJ2-3 TRBV19 - - CASSFFGDTQYF TGTGCCAGTAGTTTTTTCGGAGATACGCAGTATTTT
TRBJ2-1 TRBV19 - - CASSRSTGTLNEQFF TGTGCCAGTAGTAGATCAACAGGGACCTTGAATGAGCAGTTCTTC
TRBJ2-7 TRBV7-8 - TRBD1 CASTLWGRGPDTYEQYF TGTGCCAGCACCCTATGGGGCAGGGGGCCTGATACCTACGAGCAGTACTTC
TRBJ2-1 TRBV5-1 - - CASSLRENEQFF TGCGCCAGCAGCTTGCGAGAAAATGAGCAGTTCTTC
TRBJ2-3 TRBV5-6 - - CASSLAWKERGDTQYF TGTGCCAGCAGCTTGGCCTGGAAGGAGCGTGGAGATACGCAGTATTTT
TRBJ2-5 TRBV2 - TRBD2 CASSERRLAGGSLRGQYF TGTGCCAGCAGTGAACGCCGGCTAGCGGGAGGCTCCCTACGAGGGCAGTACTTC
TRBJ2-1 TRBV19 - TRBD2 CASSQRDGWYEQFF TGTGCCAGTAGTCAGCGGGATGGTTGGTATGAGCAGTTCTTC
TRBJ2-3 TRBV5-1 - - CASSLESWGTQYF TGCGCCAGCAGCTTGGAGTCCTGGGGCACGCAGTATTTT
TRBJ2-7 TRBV6-5 - - CASISGQSYEQYF TGTGCCAGCATCTCTGGGCAATCCTACGAGCAGTACTTC
TRBJ2-5 TRBV5-5 - - CASSLLSVQETQYF TGTGCCAGCAGCTTGCTGTCCGTCCAAGAGACCCAGTACTTC
TRBJ2-5 TRBV15 few - CATSWGQGMETQYF TGTGCCACCAGCTGGGGCCAGGGCATGGAGACCCAGTACTTC
TRBJ1-4 TRBV6-1 once - CASSERGKAATNEKLFF TGTGCCAGCAGTGAAAGGGGAAAGGCCGCAACTAATGAAAAACTGTTTTTT
TRBJ2-2 TRBV5-4 - TRBD2 CASRMTSGRLGANTGELFF TGTGCCAGCAGGATGACTAGCGGGAGGCTCGGCGCGAACACCGGGGAGCTGTTTTTT
TRBJ2-7 TRBV4-2 - - CASSQDRGNTYEQYF TGTGCCAGCAGCCAAGATAGGGGGAATACCTACGAGCAGTACTTC
TRBJ2-3 TRBV5-4 - - CASSLRHVEDTQYF TGTGCCAGCAGCTTACGACACGTTGAAGATACGCAGTATTTT
TRBJ2-1 TRBV6-5 - TRBD2 CASTASGYNEQFF TGTGCCAGCACGGCTAGCGGGTACAATGAGCAGTTCTTC
TRBJ2-7 TRBV6-5 - - CASRIQGYEQYF TGTGCCAGCAGGATACAGGGTTACGAGCAGTACTTC
TRBJ1-5 TRBV5-1 once - CASSLGANSNQPQHF TGCGCCAGCAGCTTGGGGGCGAATAGCAATCAGCCCCAGCATTTT
TRBJ2-1 TRBV7-9 few TRBD2 CASKTGERERSYNEQFF TGTGCCAGCAAAACCGGCGAGCGGGAAAGGTCCTACAATGAGCAGTTCTTC
TRBJ2-7 TRBV7-9 - - CASSLAGPGEQYF TGTGCCAGCAGCTTAGCGGGGCCAGGGGAGCAGTACTTC
TRBJ2-1 TRBV11-2 - TRBD2 CASSLIRGRAGEQFF TGTGCCAGCAGCTTAATTCGCGGGAGGGCCGGTGAGCAGTTCTTC
TRBJ2-2 TRBV28 - - CASSSGLSPEVTGELFF TGTGCCAGCAGTTCGGGACTGTCCCCCGAGGTCACCGGGGAGCTGTTTTTT
TRBJ2-7 TRBV10-2 - TRBD2 CASREPGLAGFYEQYF TGCGCCAGCAGGGAACCGGGACTAGCGGGTTTCTACGAGCAGTACTTC